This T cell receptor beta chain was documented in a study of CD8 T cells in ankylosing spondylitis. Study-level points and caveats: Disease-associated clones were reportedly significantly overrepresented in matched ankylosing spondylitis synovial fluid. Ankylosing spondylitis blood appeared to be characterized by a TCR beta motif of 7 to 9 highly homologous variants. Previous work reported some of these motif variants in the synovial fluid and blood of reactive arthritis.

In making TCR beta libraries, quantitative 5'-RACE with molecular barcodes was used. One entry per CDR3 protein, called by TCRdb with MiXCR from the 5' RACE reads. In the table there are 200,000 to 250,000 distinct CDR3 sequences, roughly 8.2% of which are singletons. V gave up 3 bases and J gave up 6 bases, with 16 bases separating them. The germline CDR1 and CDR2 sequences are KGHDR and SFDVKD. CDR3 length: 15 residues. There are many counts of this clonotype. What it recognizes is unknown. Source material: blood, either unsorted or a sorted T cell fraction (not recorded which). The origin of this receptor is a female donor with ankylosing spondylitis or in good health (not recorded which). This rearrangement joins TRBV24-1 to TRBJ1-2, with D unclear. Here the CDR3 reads CATSDTGRRSDGYTF. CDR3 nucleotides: TGTGCCACCAGTGATACTGGACGGAGGTCGGATGGCTACACCTTC.